This TCR beta chain was sequenced in a study of cytomegalovirus exposure and HLA in healthy donors (dated by TCRdb to 2015 to 2018). At the level of the whole study: According to a later analysis, the roughly 120 validation repertoires were produced on the same platform as the 666 repertoires of the first cohort. The study was designed to test whether signatures of past pathogen exposure could be identified by cataloging public T cell receptors. In addition to the first cohort of roughly 700 subjects, a separate validation cohort of around 110 different subjects was used. High-throughput TCR immunosequencing, statistical association of individual TCRs with disease status, and machine learning were combined to predict cytomegalovirus infection status. Summary of the overall study and its limitations: In vitro tests confirmed that a few of the cytomegalovirus-associated TCR beta chains recognize cytomegalovirus antigens. The study listed 150 to 200 TCR beta chains as associated with cytomegalovirus. Subsequent analysis determined that TCRs grouped into clusters in the first cohort also showed a tendency toward co-occurrence across the approximately 110 validation repertoires, and 94% of cluster scores exceeded 0. It was suggested by the authors that the approach could potentially be generalized to other disease states and immunological phenotypes. All 120 or so repertoires were used to score co-occurrence in the validation cohort in a later analysis, because that analysis had no HLA typing for the cohort. The classifier was reported to diagnose cytomegalovirus status with high specificity and sensitivity in both the original cohort and the validation cohort. Most TCR sequences were seen in very few donors, while some public TCRs were found in many individuals.

The germline V gene specifies SGHRS as CDR1 and YFSETQ as CDR2. Trimming takes 4 bases off V and 6 bases off J; junction bases not matched to a gene: 7. From the cysteine up to the phenylalanine, the CDR3 has a length of 14 residues. CDR3 DNA only is kept here, 42 bases in frame from base 1. Separate from the roughly 650-subject first cohort, the validation cohort of 95 to 150 subjects was the group to which the donors belonged. A note on this clone: This receptor's antigen is unknown. Base qualities are not provided; no much larger clone lies one nucleotide away.

The library was built by means of the immunoSEQ multiplex PCR assay. The study's processing was this. To diagnose cytomegalovirus status from the catalog of TCR beta chain sequences, a statistical classification framework was built. TCRdb took this table from immuneACCESS and kept in-frame rearrangements with V and J called. Such tables lack part of the clones; where checked against another copy, unresolved V genes explain under half of the gap, and the rest is unexplained. V and J calls and clone size are copied from that table; D and trimming were computed from the DNA. The sample table shows over 45,000 clones, and just over 90% are seen once. The biggest ten clones account for about 6% of the sample.

Sequencing used PBMCs. The chain is assembled from TRBV5-1 and TRBJ2-1; 7 bases in the junction line up with TRBD1. The receptor comes from a young woman in good health and CMV-seronegative. The CDR3 corresponds to CASSRRGQTNEQFF. The DNA reads as follows: TGCGCCAGCAGCCGAAGGGGACAGACCAATGAGCAGTTCTTC. Beyond the CDR3, the reference TRBV5-1 and TRBJ2-1 genes provide the residues; the full variable domain reads: KAGVTQTPRYLIKTRGQQVTLSCSPISGHRSVSWYQQTPGQGLQFLFEYFSETQRNKGNFPGRFSGRQFSNSRSEMNVSTLELGDSALYLCASSRRGQTNEQFFGPGTRLTVL.